A few counts support the clone carrying this T cell receptor (beta chain). Its cognate antigen is unknown. These data come from a study of CD4 T cells in relation to SARS-CoV-2 and coronaviruses. The unexposed donors gave CD4+ T cells in about 2010-2019, prior to COVID-19. The cells were cultured for under twelve days before CD4+ T cells were isolated. The protocol was immunoSEQ multiplex PCR, while the TCRdb copy is restricted to in-frame clones and leaves out a portion. The sample contains about 22,000 clones, less than 75% of which appear only once. The germline gives CDR1 SGHTA, CDR2 FQGNSA. The V gene lost 5 bases and the J gene lost 2 bases, with 16 bases spanning the gap. This CDR3 is built from 15 residues.

This rearrangement joins TRBV7-2 to TRBJ2-7; D is uncertain. The TCR sequence derives from a human donor in good health. Sequencing was carried out using CD4+ T cells from PBMCs, cultured in vitro. Here the CDR3 reads CASSHTWLETYEQYF. In DNA, the CDR3 is TGTGCCAGCAGCCACACTTGGCTAGAAACCTACGAGCAGTACTTC.